This TCR beta chain was observed in a study of response to subunit inactivated influenza vaccine. Overall study findings and caveats: T cells newly recruited by each seasonal influenza vaccination are few, the authors suggested.

TCRdb recomputed calls from the RT-PCR reads with MiXCR, one row per CDR3 protein. The sample has about 540,000 distinct CDR3 sequences; 14% are singletons. About this clonotype itself: The target antigen is unknown.

Sequenced material: PBMCs from blood, taken roughly 12 days after vaccination. The TCR originated in a man over 45 who received an inactivated influenza vaccine.

Here the CDR3 DNA reads TGCGCCAGCAGCTTGGAGGGTCCTACGGGGGGCTACACCTTC. Protein product: CASSLEGPTGGYTF. The chain combines TRBV5-1 with TRBJ1-2; D not resolved. Germline V gene sequence: CDR1 SGHRS, CDR2 YFSETQ. Trimming cost V 0 bases and J 8 bases, with 14 bases left between them. CDR3 length: 14 amino acids. The full variable domain, its missing parts supplied by reference TRBV5-1 and TRBJ1-2, is KAGVTQTPRYLIKTRGQQVTLSCSPISGHRSVSWYQQTPGQGLQFLFEYFSETQRNKGNFPGRFSGRQFSNSRSEMNVSTLELGDSALYLCASSLEGPTGGYTFGSGTRLTVV.